This is a list of T cell receptor beta chains from one sample in a study of technical replicates of blood from several donors. The table came from immunoSEQ multiplex PCR; TCRdb's copy has only in-frame clones and leaves some out. The sample contains 56,000 or so clones, about 93% of which appear only once. The sample was PBMCs. Receptors originate from a human donor in good health. Some clones in this sample may be carry-over from other donors' samples. CDR3s include the opening cysteine and the closing phenylalanine or tryptophan. Each record gives: clone size, D gene, J gene, V gene, CDR3 protein, CDR3 DNA. The D gene is left open where the match is weak. Clone size, where shown, is once, few, many, or a class for clones that have expanded.

>once|TRBD2|TRBJ2-3|TRBV11-2
CASSLNKAGTTTDTQYF
TGTGCCAGCAGCCTAAATAAAGCAGGGACTACCACAGATACGCAGTATTTT
>.|TRBD2|TRBJ2-7|TRBV9
CASSVGTSGLYEQYF
TGTGCCAGCAGCGTGGGGACTAGCGGTCTCTACGAGCAGTACTTC
>.|TRBD1|TRBJ1-6|TRBV19
CASSIVGTGRNSPLHF
TGTGCCAGTAGTATAGTGGGGACAGGGAGGAATTCACCCCTCCACTTT
>.|TRBD1|TRBJ2-5|TRBV5-6
CASSPNPGQQETQYF
TGTGCCAGCAGCCCCAACCCGGGACAGCAAGAGACCCAGTACTTC
>once|TRBD2|TRBJ2-1|TRBV25-1
CASSEFGKGGINEQFF
TGTGCCAGCAGTGAATTTGGTAAGGGAGGGATCAATGAGCAGTTCTTC
>.|.|TRBJ2-7|TRBV6-1
CASSEFPGVSYEQYF
TGTGCCAGCAGTGAATTCCCCGGAGTGAGCTACGAGCAGTACTTC
>.|.|TRBJ1-6|TRBV27
CATLPTVGSPLHF
TGTGCCACCCTCCCGACAGTCGGGTCACCCCTCCACTTT
>.|TRBD2|TRBJ2-5|TRBV12-5
CASGLVPPSGGHYF
TGTGCTAGTGGTTTGGTACCGCCTAGCGGGGGGCACTACTTC
>.|.|TRBJ2-1|TRBV5-1
CASTPGGGASYNEQFF
TGCGCCAGCACCCCAGGAGGGGGCGCCTCCTACAATGAGCAGTTCTTC
>.|.|TRBJ1-2|TRBV4-3
CASSQEQGNYGYTF
TGCGCCAGCAGCCAGGAACAGGGTAACTATGGCTACACCTTC
>.|TRBD1|TRBJ2-7|TRBV15
CATSREDRGGPYEQYF
TGTGCCACCAGCAGAGAAGACAGGGGTGGGCCCTACGAGCAGTACTTC
>.|.|TRBJ2-7|TRBV6-5
CASSYSTGYEQYF
TGTGCCAGCAGTTACTCAACGGGGTACGAGCAGTACTTC
>.|.|TRBJ2-3|TRBV5-4
CASSLEVGGSTDTQYF
TGTGCCAGCAGCTTGGAGGTGGGGGGAAGCACAGATACGCAGTATTTT
>.|.|TRBJ1-1|TRBV7-2
CASSLWEGPGAFF
TGTGCCAGCAGCTTATGGGAGGGGCCAGGAGCTTTCTTT
>.|.|TRBJ2-5|TRBV7-2
CASSFSTETQYF
TGTGCCAGCAGCTTCTCTACAGAGACCCAGTACTTC
>.|TRBD1|TRBJ1-5|TRBV27
CASSSGQLSNQPQHF
TGTGCCAGCAGTTCGGGACAGCTTAGCAATCAGCCCCAGCATTTT
>.|TRBD2|TRBJ2-1|TRBV10-3
CAISELASGGSGYNEQFF
TGTGCCATCAGTGAGTTAGCTAGCGGGGGCTCGGGCTACAATGAGCAGTTCTTC
>.|TRBD1|TRBJ1-6|TRBV7-6
CASSGSLGQGFSPLHF
TGTGCCAGCAGCGGGTCATTGGGACAGGGTTTCTCACCCCTCCACTTT
>.|.|TRBJ2-7|TRBV7-3
CASSPRGGRVLYF
TGTGCCAGCAGCCCTCGCGGAGGGCGCGTCCTGTACTTC
>.|TRBD1|TRBJ2-6|TRBV4-1
CASSLDRVSSGANVLTF
TGCGCCAGCAGCCTAGACAGGGTTAGCTCTGGGGCCAACGTCCTGACTTTC
>.|TRBD1|TRBJ1-2|TRBV6-5
CASSGTGAGGYTF
TGTGCCAGCAGTGGGACAGGGGCGGGAGGCTACACCTTC
>.|TRBD1|TRBJ1-1|TRBV18
CASSPSWGQGLSMNTEAFF
TGTGCCAGCTCACCATCATGGGGACAGGGGTTGTCCATGAACACTGAAGCTTTCTTT
>.|TRBD1|TRBJ2-7|TRBV10-3
CAIRDRGIRSSYEQYF
TGTGCCATCAGGGACAGGGGAATAAGGAGCTCCTACGAGCAGTACTTC
>.|.|TRBJ2-1|TRBV5-1
CASSLYQGSLNEQFF
TGCGCCAGCAGCTTGTACCAGGGATCCCTCAATGAGCAGTTCTTC
>once|.|TRBJ1-1|TRBV27
CASRGQTYKRNTEAFF
TGTGCCAGCAGAGGACAGACCTATAAGAGGAACACTGAAGCTTTCTTT
>.|.|TRBJ2-7|TRBV12-5
CASGLEQGFGYEQYF
TGTGCTAGTGGTTTGGAGCAGGGTTTTGGCTACGAGCAGTACTTC
>.|TRBD2|TRBJ2-3|TRBV9
CASSGLAGTDTQYF
TGTGCCAGCAGCGGACTAGCGGGCACAGATACGCAGTATTTT
>.|TRBD1|TRBJ1-2|TRBV6-1
CASSDIDRVYGYTF
TGTGCCAGCAGTGACATCGACAGGGTCTATGGCTACACCTTC
>.|TRBD2|TRBJ2-1|TRBV7-2
CASKRDYLYNEQFF
TGTGCCAGCAAACGGGACTACCTATACAATGAGCAGTTCTTC
>.|.|TRBJ2-7|TRBV19
CASSIEQGYEQYF
TGTGCCAGTAGTATAGAGCAGGGCTACGAGCAGTACTTC
>.|TRBD1|TRBJ1-4|TRBV5-1
CASSGTGATNEKLFF
TGCGCCAGCAGCGGGACAGGGGCAACTAATGAAAAACTGTTTTTT
>once|TRBD1|TRBJ1-3|TRBV18
CASSRLQGAAGNTIYF
TGTGCCAGCTCACGCCTTCAGGGGGCCGCTGGAAACACCATATATTTT
>.|.|TRBJ1-2|TRBV18
CASSPQDSSWYGYTF
TGTGCCAGCTCACCACAAGATAGTTCTTGGTATGGCTACACCTTC
>.|TRBD1|TRBJ2-5|TRBV7-9
CASSTGTGEETQYF
TGTGCCAGCAGCACCGGGACAGGGGAAGAGACCCAGTACTTC
>.|TRBD1|TRBJ2-3|TRBV7-3
CASSLQGARTDTQYF
TGTGCCAGCAGCTTACAGGGGGCGCGCACAGATACGCAGTATTTT
>.|.|TRBJ2-3|TRBV4-3
CASSQDRASAPGTQYF
TGCGCCAGCAGCCAAGACCGCGCTAGCGCCCCGGGTACGCAGTATTTT
>.|TRBD1|TRBJ2-7|TRBV7-3
CASSLYTGAFYEQYF
TGTGCCAGCAGCTTATATACAGGGGCCTTCTACGAGCAGTACTTC
>.|TRBD1|TRBJ1-1|TRBV11-3
CASSLDGTVNTEAFF
TGTGCCAGCAGCTTAGACGGGACAGTGAACACTGAAGCTTTCTTT
>.|TRBD1|TRBJ1-3|TRBV9
CASSVTGGPSLGNTIYF
TGTGCCAGCAGCGTGACAGGGGGCCCTTCTCTTGGAAACACCATATATTTT
>.|.|TRBJ1-5|TRBV28
CASSLRRSIQPQHF
TGTGCCAGCAGTTTGCGGCGGTCGATACAGCCCCAGCATTTT
>.|.|TRBJ2-7|TRBV7-2
CASSLRENYEQYF
TGTGCCAGCAGCTTAAGAGAAAACTACGAGCAGTACTTC
>once|TRBD2|TRBJ2-3|TRBV30
CAWSLPGPREGPDTQYF
TGTGCCTGGAGTTTACCGGGACCCCGGGAGGGCCCAGATACGCAGTATTTT
>once|.|TRBJ1-1|TRBV6-6
CASSYSRGLSTEAFF
TGTGCCAGCAGTTACTCGCGGGGGCTGAGCACTGAAGCTTTCTTT
>.|.|TRBJ2-3|TRBV11-3
CASSLGGPDTQYF
TGTGCCAGCAGTCTCGGGGGGCCAGATACGCAGTATTTT
>.|TRBD1|TRBJ1-1|TRBV7-2
CASSSGGVQGNTEAFF
TGTGCCAGCAGCTCAGGGGGAGTGCAGGGGAACACTGAAGCTTTCTTT
>.|TRBD2|TRBJ2-2|TRBV2
CASSEGLANTGELFF
TGTGCCAGCAGTGAGGGACTAGCGAACACCGGGGAGCTGTTTTTT
>.|.|TRBJ1-1|TRBV7-3
CASSVGASNTEAFF
TGTGCCAGCAGCGTTGGGGCGAGTAACACTGAAGCTTTCTTT
>.|TRBD1|TRBJ2-7|TRBV4-1
CASSQRTGDEQYF
TGCGCCAGCAGCCAACGGACAGGGGACGAGCAGTACTTC
>.|TRBD1|TRBJ1-1|TRBV6-5
CASSRQGLEAFF
TGTGCCAGCAGCCGACAGGGGCTTGAAGCTTTCTTT
>.|TRBD2|TRBJ2-3|TRBV10-3
CAIRASGGSDTQYF
TGTGCCATCAGGGCTAGCGGGGGCTCAGATACGCAGTATTTT
>.|.|TRBJ2-2|TRBV7-9
CASSPSAAGELFF
TGTGCCAGCAGCCCTTCTGCGGCCGGGGAGCTGTTTTTT
>once|TRBD2|TRBJ2-7|TRBV5-4
CASSPGLTSGYEQYF
TGTGCCAGCAGCCCCGGCCTGACTAGCGGCTACGAGCAGTACTTC
>.|TRBD1|TRBJ2-1|TRBV4-2
CASSQGTGGNEQFF
TGTGCCAGCAGCCAAGGGACAGGGGGAAATGAGCAGTTCTTC
>.|TRBD1|TRBJ1-4|TRBV15
CATRQGELVREKLFF
TGTGCCACCAGACAGGGGGAGTTGGTTCGGGAAAAACTGTTTTTT
>.|TRBD2|TRBJ2-7|TRBV27
CASGTSGHKPLEQYF
TGTGCCAGCGGGACTAGCGGGCATAAACCCCTCGAGCAGTACTTC
>once|.|TRBJ1-1|TRBV11-2
CASSPTPLEAFF
TGTGCCAGCAGCCCCACCCCACTAGAAGCTTTCTTT
>.|TRBD2|TRBJ2-1|TRBV11-3
CASSLEASGGLDEQFF
TGTGCCAGCAGCTTAGAGGCTAGCGGGGGCCTGGATGAGCAGTTCTTC
>.|.|TRBJ2-1|TRBV7-3
CASSLMSSYNEQFF
TGTGCCAGCAGCTTAATGAGTTCCTACAATGAGCAGTTCTTC
>.|.|TRBJ1-6|TRBV4-3
CASSQGEGVSSPLHF
TGCGCCAGCAGCCAAGGTGAGGGAGTGAGTTCACCCCTCCACTTT